Below, 28 T cell receptor beta chains from the same sample are listed, as sequenced in a study of blood T cell repertoires in COVID-19. TCRdb's table, derived via immunoSEQ multiplex PCR, lists solely in-frame clones and lacks some. The data show 350,000 to 450,000 clones, with roughly 92% seen just once and about 0.9% held by the top ten. The sequenced sample was PBMCs or T cells enriched from blood (not recorded which). These receptors were obtained from a middle-aged woman who had been exposed to COVID-19.

The chain is built from TRBV7-3 and TRBJ2-2; TRBD2 aligns across 9 bases. Germline CDR1 reads SGHTA; CDR2 reads FQGTGA. CDR3 length: 15 amino acids. J gave up 7 bases and V 5 bases, and 8 bases lay outside the gene matches. The CDR3 here is CASSPGASGIGELFF. Here the CDR3 DNA reads TGTGCCAGCAGCCCTGGGGCTAGCGGGATCGGGGAGCTGTTTTTT.

The chain joins TRBV7-2 to TRBJ2-1; TRBD2 agrees at 16 bases. Germline CDR1 is SGHTA and CDR2 is FQGNSA. This CDR3 region has 19 residues. After removal of 7 bases from V and 9 bases from J, the junction contained 18 bases not matched to a gene. CDR3 DNA: TGTGCCAGCACCAAACAAGTTCCGGGACTAGCGGGAGGGCCGATTGAGCAGTTCTTC. This gives the protein CASTKQVPGLAGGPIEQFF.

For this clone: The sample contains more than one DNA sequence encoding this CDR3. The CDR3 DNA is TGTGCCAGCAGCTTAGGGGGGGGTAGCAATCAGCCCCAGCATTTT. It is translated as CASSLGGGSNQPQHF. The J gene is TRBJ1-5, the V gene TRBV7-2; tentatively, D is TRBD1 (5 bases). The CDR3 has 15 residues. With 1 base removed from V and 0 bases from J, the gap between germline ends came to 7 bases. CDR1 is SGHTA and CDR2 is FQGNSA in the germline V gene.

This clone was picked up one time. The chain recombines TRBV6-5 with TRBJ1-5, with TRBD1 as a possible D gene (6 bases). The CDR3 consists of 15 residues. The V end lost 5 bases, the J end lost 1 base, and 12 bases lay between the germline ends. In germline, CDR1 is MNHEY, CDR2 SVGAGI. CDR3 region: CASSPGRGSNQPQHF. CDR3 bases: TGTGCCAGCAGTCCCGGGAGGGGGAGCAATCAGCCCCAGCATTTT.

The CDR3 reads CASSMTGSNSPLHF. CDR3 in DNA: TGTGCCAGTAGTATGACAGGTAGCAATTCACCCCTCCACTTT. This chain connects TRBV19 to TRBJ1-6, with D tentatively TRBD1 (6 bases). The CDR3 loop spans 14 amino acids. Trimming pared 3 bases from V and 7 bases from J, leaving 10 bases between. CDR1 is LNHDA, CDR2 SQIVND, per germline (reference sequence).

In its sample, this clone was seen once. The rearrangement joins TRBV6-5 to TRBJ2-3, with 10 bases aligning to TRBD2. Germline V lookup: CDR1 MNHEY, CDR2 SVGAGI. The CDR3 has 15 amino acids. V dropped 7 bases and J dropped 7; count of bases not matched to a gene: 11. CDR3 amino acids: CASTSVAGGRNTQYF. For the CDR3, the DNA is TGTGCCAGCACTTCCGTAGCGGGGGGAAGAAATACGCAGTATTTT.

The chain is built from TRBV27 and TRBJ1-4; possibly TRBD1 for D (6 bases). The CDR3 sequence is 14 residues long. Germline lookup yields CDR1 MNHEY and CDR2 SMNVEV (reference sequence). Between the trimmed V and J ends, which lost 2 bases and 8 bases, there was a span of 12 bases. CDR3 in DNA: TGTGCCAGCAGTTTAGGGCAGGGGAAAGAAAAACTGTTTTTT. Translating gives CASSLGQGKEKLFF.

CDR3: CASSISPVEGLQTQYF. Here the CDR3 DNA reads TGTGCCAGTAGTATTTCTCCGGTCGAGGGATTGCAGACCCAGTACTTC. The gene calls are TRBV19 and TRBJ2-5, with a weak D call TRBD2 (5 bases). The germline V gene encodes CDR1 LNHDA and CDR2 SQIVND (reference sequence). The CDR3 is 16 residues long. Trimming removed 3 bases at V and 6 bases at J, with 20 bases between.

V and J are TRBV30 and TRBJ1-4, with TRBD1 matching over 7 bases. The CDR3 loop spans 15 amino acids. Germline CDR1 is GTSNPN and CDR2 is SVGIG (reference sequence). The V segment lost 3 bases and the J segment 3 bases; nucleotides outside the gene matches: 7. The CDR3 loop is CAWRRQGSANEKLFF. CDR3 sequence (DNA): TGTGCCTGGAGGCGACAGGGTTCGGCTAATGAAAAACTGTTTTTT.

J is TRBJ2-3 and V is TRBV7-2; 7 positions agree with TRBD1. The CDR3 is 15 amino acids. Germline assignment: CDR1 SGHTA and CDR2 FQGNSA. The ends lost 5 bases at V and 0 bases at J; junction bases unmatched: 5. DNA of the CDR3: TGTGCCAGCAGCCGGACAGGTCTGAGCACAGATACGCAGTATTTT. Translation: CASSRTGLSTDTQYF.

The chain has TRBV15 and TRBJ1-1, with unresolved D. Per germline, CDR1 LNHNV and CDR2 YYDKDF (reference sequence). V was pared by 5 bases and J by 7 bases, with 17 bases between. CDR3 length: 14 residues. This CDR3 is CATSSPGIYGEAFF. The CDR3 DNA reads as TGTGCCACCAGCTCTCCGGGGATCTACGGTGAAGCTTTCTTT.

J is TRBJ1-2 and V is TRBV6-5, with 11 bases identical to TRBD1. Germline values: CDR1 MNHEY, CDR2 SVGAGI. The CDR3 totals 15 residues. With V trimmed by 4 bases and J by 7 bases, 8 bases remained unmatched. CDR3 sequence: CASSLTPGQGVGYTF. CDR3 DNA: TGTGCCAGCAGTTTAACTCCGGGACAGGGGGTTGGCTACACCTTC.

V gene TRBV6-5 combines with J gene TRBJ1-2; D not resolved. Trimming stripped 0 bases from V and 6 bases from J, with 14 bases between. Looked up from germline, CDR1 is MNHEY and CDR2 is SVGAGI. The length of the CDR3 is 15 residues. This CDR3 reads CASSYSAGTADGYTF. CDR3 bases: TGTGCCAGCAGTTACTCGGCGGGTACTGCGGATGGCTACACCTTC.

About this clone: This sample also contains other DNA sequences that code for the same CDR3. This chain connects TRBV5-1 to TRBJ1-4, with D uncertain. The germline V gene has CDR1 SGHRS and CDR2 YFSETQ. V gave up 0 bases and J gave up 5 bases, with 8 bases separating them. The CDR3 is 14 residues long. CDR3 sequence (DNA): TGCGCCAGCAGCTTGGCCGGCGGAAATGAAAAACTGTTTTTT. This gives the protein CASSLAGGNEKLFF. Full variable domain (outside the CDR3, taken from reference TRBV5-1 and TRBJ1-4): KAGVTQTPRYLIKTRGQQVTLSCSPISGHRSVSWYQQTPGQGLQFLFEYFSETQRNKGNFPGRFSGRQFSNSRSEMNVSTLELGDSALYLCASSLAGGNEKLFFGSGTQLSVL.

This clone was picked up a small number of times. V is TRBV7-2 and J is TRBJ1-2, with a tentative D call TRBD1 (5 bases). Trimming removed 3 bases from V and 10 bases from J, with 15 bases in between. CDR1 is SGHTA, CDR2 FQGNSA, per germline. The CDR3 extends over 13 amino acids. The CDR3 reads CASSLSIGGFYTF. The CDR3 DNA reads TGTGCCAGCAGCTTGTCGATCGGGGGTTTCTACACCTTC.

The rearrangement uses TRBV20-1 and TRBJ1-1; 9 bases are shared with TRBD1. This CDR3 is 12 amino acids long. V was clipped by 3 bases and J by 11 bases; unmatched bases: 7. Germline V gene sequence: CDR1 DFQATT, CDR2 SNEGSKA (reference sequence). CDR3 nucleotide sequence: TGCAGTGCTAGTTCCCTGGACAGGGGTGCTTTCTTT. It yields the protein CSASSLDRGAFF.

The sample holds one count of this clone. The chain employs TRBV5-1 and TRBJ1-1; D call uncertain. The CDR3 length is 17 residues. Trimming removed 3 bases at V and 0 bases at J, with 18 bases between. CDR1 and CDR2 (germline): SGHRS, YFSETQ. CDR3 coding DNA: TGCGCCAGCAGCTCCCAAATAAAACCGCGGGTGAACACTGAAGCTTTCTTT. Translation: CASSSQIKPRVNTEAFF.

This clone was seen a single time. The chain combines TRBV21-1 with TRBJ1-2; TRBD1 is the table's D call, not checked against the DNA. TRBV21-1 is reported as a pseudogene. CDR3 length: 13 residues. The CDR3 nucleotides are TGTGCCAGCAGCGACAGGGATAACTATGGCTACACCTTC. Translating gives CASSDRDNYGYTF.

The V and J genes are TRBV19 and TRBJ1-5, with 8 bases fitting TRBD1. The CDR3 extends over 13 amino acids. The V and J ends lost 5 bases and 9 bases, in that order; junction bases with no gene match: 6. Looked up from germline, CDR1 is LNHDA and CDR2 is SQIVND (reference sequence). CDR3 sequence reads: CASSGQGAPPQHF. The CDR3, as DNA: TGTGCCAGTAGTGGTCAGGGGGCCCCGCCCCAGCATTTT.

Of note for this clone: Different DNA sequences within this sample yield the same CDR3. V and J are TRBV12-3 or TRBV12-4 and TRBJ1-1, with D uncertain. The CDR3 length is 13 residues. The V end lost 3 bases, the J end lost 2 bases, and 7 bases lay between the germline ends. CDR3 DNA sequence: TGTGCCAGCAGTTTGGACTCTAACACTGAAGCTTTCTTT. This gives the protein CASSLDSNTEAFF.

This clone has a single count. The rearrangement links TRBV7-2 to TRBJ1-6, with a possible D match to TRBD1 (5 bases). V was shortened by 3 bases and J by 4 bases, with 10 bases between the two germline ends. CDR1 SGHTA and CDR2 FQGNSA come from the germline V gene. This CDR3 has 15 residues. The CDR3, as DNA: TGTGCCAGCAGCTTTGTGGAGGGGTATAATTCACCCCTCCACTTT. This codes for CASSFVEGYNSPLHF. Drawing the rest from reference TRBV7-2 and TRBJ1-6, the complete variable domain is GAGVSQSPSNKVTEKGKDVELRCDPISGHTALYWYRQSLGQGLEFLIYFQGNSAPDKSGLPSDRFSAERTGGSVSTLTIQRTQQEDSAVYLCASSFVEGYNSPLHFGNGTRLTVT.

This chain joins TRBV30 and TRBJ2-1; D unresolved. The CDR3 extends over 13 amino acids. Germline CDR1 and CDR2: GTSNPN and SVGIG (reference sequence). The ends were cut back, 2 bases at V and 3 bases at J, with 8 bases in the middle. The CDR3 region has the DNA TGTGCCTGGAGTCCTGAGATCTACAATGAGCAGTTCTTC. It codes for CAWSPEIYNEQFF.

This clone showed up just once. The rearrangement links TRBV4-3 to TRBJ1-1; D might be TRBD1 (5 bases). The CDR3 contains 11 residues. V shed 1 base and J shed 8 bases, with 5 bases lying between them. The germline V gene has CDR1 LGHNA and CDR2 YSLEER. The CDR3: CASSQAGEAFF. The CDR3 DNA reads TGCGCCAGCAGCCAAGCAGGGGAAGCTTTCTTT.

This clone was picked up one time. This chain links TRBV11-2 with TRBJ2-1, with 9 bases lining up with TRBD1. V lost 2 bases to trimming and J lost 8 bases; unmatched junction nucleotides: 16. Germline values: CDR1 SGHAT, CDR2 FQNNGV. This CDR3 is 18 amino acids long. In DNA, the CDR3 is TGTGCCAGCAGCTTATTTAGCATTCCGGGACAGGGTCGCGATGAGCAGTTCTTC. Residues: CASSLFSIPGQGRDEQFF.

The chain carries TRBV5-6 and TRBJ1-2; TRBD1 matches at 8 bases. The trim removed 0 bases at V and 0 bases at J, leaving 4 bases unmatched. CDR1 is SGHDT, CDR2 YYEEEE, per germline. The CDR3 contains 16 residues. The CDR3 protein is CASSLGQGSSNYGYTF. The CDR3 bases are TGTGCCAGCAGCTTGGGACAGGGGTCCTCTAACTATGGCTACACCTTC.

This clone occurred a few times. This rearrangement joins TRBV28 to TRBJ1-6; D unresolved. The CDR3 extends over 15 amino acids. Germline V CDR1 and CDR2: MDHEN, SYDVKM. The ends were cut back, 7 bases at V and 0 bases at J, with 10 bases in the middle. DNA of the CDR3: TGTGCCAGCATGCGGATCAGCTCCTATAATTCACCCCTCCACTTT. It specifies CASMRISSYNSPLHF. Full variable domain (outside the CDR3, taken from reference TRBV28 and TRBJ1-6): DVKVTQSSRYLVKRTGEKVFLECVQDMDHENMFWYRQDPGLGLRLIYFSYDVKMKEKGDIPEGYSVSREKKERFSLILESASTNQTSMYLCASMRISSYNSPLHFGNGTRLTVT.

The chain joins TRBV14 to TRBJ1-3; D is possibly TRBD1 (5 bases). The CDR3 consists of 14 residues. V lost 6 bases, J lost 2 bases, and 11 bases lay in between. The germline CDR1 and CDR2 sequences are SGHDN and FVKESK. CDR3 in amino acids: CASRVGAPGNTIYF. The CDR3, as DNA: TGTGCCAGCAGGGTAGGGGCCCCTGGAAACACCATATATTTT.

V usage is TRBV7-8 and J usage is TRBJ2-1; 7 bases line up with TRBD2. With 8 bases clipped from V and 4 bases from J, the junction kept 17 bases outside the gene matches. CDR1 is SGHVS, CDR2 FQNEAQ, per germline. The CDR3 has 17 residues. The CDR3 region has the DNA TGTGCCAGCGTTCAAAGGGAGGGCGGAAAATATTACAATGAGCAGTTCTTC. Protein sequence: CASVQREGGKYYNEQFF.